This TCR beta chain was sequenced for a study of human T cells and chemical hapten exposure. Study-wide points: Patch test scores rose with PT1 expanded TCR counts, a positive correlation. DPC sensitization left the count of TCRs above 1 in 1000 unchanged.

Separate cDNA molecules received unique molecular identifiers, which the library attached to them. TCRdb fed the RACE reads into MiXCR, producing one record per CDR3 protein. Of some 170,000 distinct CDR3 sequences listed, about a fifth are singletons. Time point denoted: patch test 1, 2 weeks after DPC sensitization. As for treatment: therapeutic diphenylcyclopropenone sensitization with weekly scalp DPC. The CDR3 sequence is 12 residues long. V was cut by 5 bases and J by 3 bases, with 8 bases left in between. CDR1 DFQATT and CDR2 SNEGSKA come from the germline V gene (reference sequence). About this clonotype itself: Its target is not known.

Sequencing was performed on whole blood, taken in connection with sensitization to the hapten diphenylcyclopropenone (DPC). The gene calls are TRBV20-1 and TRBJ1-3; D not resolved. This TCR derives from a woman in her forties or fifties with alopecia areata. Some clones in this sample may be carry-over from other donors' samples. The CDR3 loop is CSAGVGGNTIYF. The CDR3 DNA reads TGCAGTGCTGGCGTGGGTGGAAACACCATATATTTT.